This TCR beta chain was identified during a study of T-cell reconstitution after alpha-beta-depleted transplantation in children (dated by TCRdb to about 2016). Looking at the study overall: Using TCR repertoire profiling, the study followed T-cell immune reconstitution in a quantitative way in children after TCRalphabeta/CD19-depleted allogeneic hematopoietic cell transplantation.

Overall results and qualifications from the work: The apparently early alphabetaT-cell count recovery about two months after transplant was reportedly dependent on only several hundred rapidly expanded clones derived from non-depleted graft cells. The frequencies of hyperexpanded clones fell over the following months, and after one year, T-cell counts and TCRbeta diversity were mostly attributed to newly produced T cells. The high TCRbeta diversity at day 60 in some patients was ascribed to recipient T cells and intrathymic progenitors that had survived conditioning.

V lost 3 bases and J lost 0 bases; the stretch between them is 4 bases long. CDR1 is given as SGDLS and CDR2 as YYNGEE, both from the germline V gene. The CDR3 sequence holds 13 residues, the cysteine and phenylalanine included. Only the CDR3 region is kept as DNA, spanning 39 bases read in frame from base 1. Library method: PCR. Data came from an Illumina HiSeq 2500. To normalize quantification of the TCRbeta repertoire, the TCR libraries were built with molecular barcoding that relied on unique molecular identifiers. TCRdb redid the processing of the public reads, applying fastp at Q25 and MiXCR, and retained in-frame beta chains. Each record represents a unique CDR3 protein, reported with the most common genes and DNA among its rows. This sample is represented by fewer than 450,000 distinct CDR3 sequences; 15% to 20% of them were singletons. The biggest ten clones account for about 41% of the sample.

This specimen's treatment or condition label, per the study, means: allogeneic hematopoietic cell transplantation with graft depleted of TCRalphabeta T cells and CD19 B cells. The children who served as transplant recipients had been given grafts of TCRalphabeta/CD19-depleted allogeneic hematopoietic cells. Note on this clonotype: This receptor's antigen is unknown. Base qualities are not provided; no much larger clone lies one nucleotide away.

The V and J segments used are TRBV9 and TRBJ1-5; the D gene remains uncertain. This TCR was recovered from a male patient between 2 and 9 years old who had a stem cell transplant for acute lymphoblastic leukemia, so the T cells may come from the graft donor. The sequenced sample was PBMCs, mostly from graft donor cells, obtained 360 days after TCRalphabeta/CD19-depleted stem cell transplant. The nucleotides read TGTGCCAGCAGCGGGACTAGCAATCAGCCCCAGCATTTT. The translation is CASSGTSNQPQHF.